This T cell receptor beta chain was found in a study of CD8 T cells in ankylosing spondylitis. Findings and limits, study-wide: Within peripheral blood, clones linked to disease were CD8+ and relatively rare.

The V end lost 6 bases, the J end lost 5 bases, and 8 bases lay between the germline ends. The length of the CDR3 is 11 residues. In TCRdb, the 5' RACE reads were re-called with MiXCR into one record per CDR3 protein. The sample carries 200,000 or so distinct CDR3 sequences, roughly 25% recorded once. To note about this clonotype: Antigen unknown.

J is TRBJ2-7 and V is TRBV12-3 or TRBV12-4; D gene ambiguous. Sequencing input: blood, either unsorted or a sorted T cell fraction (not recorded which). The sequence came from a male donor with ankylosing spondylitis or in good health (not recorded which). The CDR3 nucleotides are TGTGCCAGCAGCCACAGCAACGAGCAGTACTTC. Protein sequence: CASSHSNEQYF.